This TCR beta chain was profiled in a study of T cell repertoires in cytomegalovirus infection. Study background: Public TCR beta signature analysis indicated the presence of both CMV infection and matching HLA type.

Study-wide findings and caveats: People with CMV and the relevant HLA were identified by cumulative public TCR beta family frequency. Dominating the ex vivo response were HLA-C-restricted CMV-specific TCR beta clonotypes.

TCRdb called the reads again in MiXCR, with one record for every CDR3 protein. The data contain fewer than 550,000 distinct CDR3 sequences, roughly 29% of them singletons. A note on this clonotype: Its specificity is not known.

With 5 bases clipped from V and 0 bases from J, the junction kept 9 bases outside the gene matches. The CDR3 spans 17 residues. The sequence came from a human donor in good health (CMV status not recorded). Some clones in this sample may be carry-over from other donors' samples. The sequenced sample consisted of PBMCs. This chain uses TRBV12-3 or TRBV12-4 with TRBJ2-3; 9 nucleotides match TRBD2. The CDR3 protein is CASSPPRLAASTDTQYF. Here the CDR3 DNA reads TGTGCCAGCAGTCCCCCCCGACTAGCGGCTAGCACAGATACGCAGTATTTT.